Listed below are T cell receptor beta chains from one sample, sequenced in a study of regulatory T cells in long-lasting Graves disease. TCRdb ran MiXCR on the multiplex PCR reads and lists one entry per CDR3 protein. The data show around 340,000 distinct CDR3 sequences, with around a fifth seen just once and 25% to 30% held by the top ten. This specimen was peripheral blood mononuclear cells (PBMCs), taken when the disease was refractory, from a patient treated with antithyroid drugs. Source of these receptors: a female donor with Graves disease. The CDR3 runs from the conserved cysteine through the conserved F or W. Each record gives: CDR3 protein, V gene, J gene.

CDR3aa: CASSQGYRAGSEKLFF; v_gene: TRBV4-3; j_gene: TRBJ1-4
CDR3aa: CASSLRSSGDETQYF; v_gene: TRBV5-6; j_gene: TRBJ2-5
CDR3aa: CATSSLAGREKQYF; v_gene: TRBV15; j_gene: TRBJ2-7
CDR3aa: CSARTREKDGYTF; v_gene: TRBV20-1; j_gene: TRBJ1-2
CDR3aa: CSVRTLGRNTEAFF; v_gene: TRBV29-1; j_gene: TRBJ1-1
CDR3aa: CASRLLAGDVEQFF; v_gene: TRBV2; j_gene: TRBJ2-1
CDR3aa: CAWRDFGQLNTEAFF; v_gene: TRBV30; j_gene: TRBJ1-1
CDR3aa: CASSVSTGRGETQYF; v_gene: TRBV5-1; j_gene: TRBJ2-5
CDR3aa: CASSSVGVGETQYF; v_gene: TRBV7-2; j_gene: TRBJ2-5
CDR3aa: CASLAVMNTEAFF; v_gene: TRBV7-9; j_gene: TRBJ1-1
CDR3aa: CASTNTGTGGTQYF; v_gene: TRBV12-3/TRBV12-4; j_gene: TRBJ2-5
CDR3aa: CSARDWDRGLENTEAFF; v_gene: TRBV20-1; j_gene: TRBJ1-1
CDR3aa: CASSNGDSDIDGYTF; v_gene: TRBV19; j_gene: TRBJ1-2
CDR3aa: CSAISPWGEQTQYF; v_gene: TRBV20-1; j_gene: TRBJ2-5
CDR3aa: CASSLPPGNPQETQYF; v_gene: TRBV7-8; j_gene: TRBJ2-5
CDR3aa: CASSQWKGWETQYF; v_gene: TRBV4-1; j_gene: TRBJ2-5
CDR3aa: CASSLNLGQAYEQYF; v_gene: TRBV11-2; j_gene: TRBJ2-7
CDR3aa: CATSGELLGLSRPYEQYF; v_gene: TRBV15; j_gene: TRBJ2-7
CDR3aa: CASRGGGADGNTIYF; v_gene: TRBV28; j_gene: TRBJ1-3
CDR3aa: CSARGLAATYEQYF; v_gene: TRBV20-1; j_gene: TRBJ2-7
CDR3aa: CAWSGTGDAKNIQYF; v_gene: TRBV30; j_gene: TRBJ2-4
CDR3aa: CAISDGQGMNTEAFF; v_gene: TRBV10-3; j_gene: TRBJ1-1
CDR3aa: CASSASGGQPQHF; v_gene: TRBV12-3/TRBV12-4; j_gene: TRBJ1-5
CDR3aa: CASSTLSLPEANYGYTF; v_gene: TRBV6-1; j_gene: TRBJ1-2
CDR3aa: CAISDPSEGNYGYTF; v_gene: TRBV12-3/TRBV12-4; j_gene: TRBJ1-2
CDR3aa: CSATDRGRETQYF; v_gene: TRBV20-1; j_gene: TRBJ2-5
CDR3aa: CSAIRSRLTNSNQPQHF; v_gene: TRBV20-1; j_gene: TRBJ1-5
CDR3aa: CASSRSSSGGVETQYF; v_gene: TRBV27; j_gene: TRBJ2-5
CDR3aa: CASSSLKGLNTGELFF; v_gene: TRBV11-2; j_gene: TRBJ2-2
CDR3aa: CASSLTTGRWGYSPLHF; v_gene: TRBV7-2; j_gene: TRBJ1-6
CDR3aa: CASSYGTSGNTIYF; v_gene: TRBV6-5; j_gene: TRBJ1-3
CDR3aa: CASSLVTEGAQHF; v_gene: TRBV7-2; j_gene: TRBJ1-5
CDR3aa: CAISDIAGDQETQYF; v_gene: TRBV10-3; j_gene: TRBJ2-5
CDR3aa: CSVEVTPYSYEQYF; v_gene: TRBV29-1; j_gene: TRBJ2-7
CDR3aa: CASSPHYTTYEQYF; v_gene: TRBV13; j_gene: TRBJ2-7
CDR3aa: CATSRGDKAIPSDDQPQHF; v_gene: TRBV15; j_gene: TRBJ1-5
CDR3aa: CASSHFGQHYGYTF; v_gene: TRBV4-1; j_gene: TRBJ1-2
CDR3aa: CSARAWGRGRDGYTF; v_gene: TRBV20-1; j_gene: TRBJ1-2
CDR3aa: CASSEPSFSQPQHF; v_gene: TRBV25-1; j_gene: TRBJ1-5
CDR3aa: CASSLNRALGEELFF; v_gene: TRBV11-2; j_gene: TRBJ2-2
CDR3aa: CASSTRPGNTEAFF; v_gene: TRBV19; j_gene: TRBJ1-1
CDR3aa: CASSQTGIYPGANVLTF; v_gene: TRBV5-1; j_gene: TRBJ2-6
CDR3aa: CASSSPSQGEYGYTF; v_gene: TRBV6-5; j_gene: TRBJ1-2
CDR3aa: CASSLSGTFEKLFF; v_gene: TRBV7-2; j_gene: TRBJ1-4
CDR3aa: CASSLLPIPRYEQYF; v_gene: TRBV18; j_gene: TRBJ2-7